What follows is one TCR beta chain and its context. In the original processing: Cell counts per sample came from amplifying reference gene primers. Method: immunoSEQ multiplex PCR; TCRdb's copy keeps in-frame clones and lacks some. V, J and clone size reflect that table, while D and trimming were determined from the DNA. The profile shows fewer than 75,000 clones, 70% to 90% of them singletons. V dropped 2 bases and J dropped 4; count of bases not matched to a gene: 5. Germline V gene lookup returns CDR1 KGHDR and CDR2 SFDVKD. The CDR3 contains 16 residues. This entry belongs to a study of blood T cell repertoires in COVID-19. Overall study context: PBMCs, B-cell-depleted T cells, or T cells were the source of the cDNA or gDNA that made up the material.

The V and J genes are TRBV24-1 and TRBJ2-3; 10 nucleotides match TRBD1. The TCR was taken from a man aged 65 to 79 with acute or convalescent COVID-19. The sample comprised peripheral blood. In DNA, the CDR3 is TGTGCCACCAGTGATTCCGGACAGGGGGGAGCAGATACGCAGTATTTT. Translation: CATSDSGQGGADTQYF.